Each of the 20 T cell receptor beta chains below was sequenced from the same sample in a study of cytomegalovirus exposure and HLA in healthy donors. A multiplex PCR was run with 60 Vbeta primers and 13 Jbeta primers. The table came from immunoSEQ multiplex PCR; TCRdb's copy has only in-frame clones and leaves some out. The data show about 99,000 clones, 76% seen once. The source material was PBMCs. All receptors derive from a woman aged 18-29 years in good health and CMV-seropositive.

The chain couples TRBV4-1 to TRBJ1-2; TRBD1 is a possible D gene (6 bases). Germline assignment: CDR1 MGHRA and CDR2 YSYEKL. This CDR3 spans 14 amino acids. V lost 3 bases to trimming and J lost 3 bases, with 11 bases between them. The chain's CDR3 is CASSHVGHDYGYTF. The CDR3 nucleotides read TGCGCCAGCAGCCACGTGGGACACGACTATGGCTACACCTTC.

This chain connects TRBV30 to TRBJ1-1; D not resolved. The length of the CDR3 is 11 residues. Trimming removed 1 base from V and 8 bases from J, with 8 bases in between. Germline CDR1 GTSNPN, CDR2 SVGIG (reference sequence). The DNA for the CDR3 is TGTGCCTGGAGTGCCGAGATGGAAGCTTTCTTT. This encodes CAWSAEMEAFF.

The rearrangement joins TRBV2 to TRBJ2-1; D unclear. CDR1 and CDR2 from the germline V gene are SNHLY and FYNNEI. The CDR3 has 16 amino acids. V lost 3 bases and J lost 2, with 14 bases in between. CDR3 loop: CASSDSVAEPYNEQFF. The CDR3 DNA is TGTGCCAGCAGTGATAGTGTGGCGGAGCCCTACAATGAGCAGTTCTTC.

This chain uses TRBV27 with TRBJ1-1; 7 bases map to TRBD1. V dropped 6 bases and J dropped 0; count of bases not matched to a gene: 4. Germline values: CDR1 MNHEY, CDR2 SMNVEV (reference sequence). The CDR3 extends over 14 amino acids. CDR3 DNA: TGTGCCAGCAGAGGGGGCAGGCTGAACACTGAAGCTTTCTTT. Translation gives CASRGGRLNTEAFF.

This chain connects TRBV5-6 to TRBJ2-1; 8 nucleotides agree with TRBD2. Looked up from germline, CDR1 is SGHDT and CDR2 is YYEEEE. CDR3 length equals 15 residues. V dropped 3 bases and J dropped 7; count of bases not matched to a gene: 9. CDR3 region: CASSSPGTRLNEQFF. The CDR3 DNA sequence: TGTGCCAGCAGCTCTCCCGGGACTAGATTAAATGAGCAGTTCTTC.

The chain recombines TRBV7-9 with TRBJ2-5; a weak D match, TRBD2 (5 bases). The CDR3 extends over 15 amino acids. Germline V gene lookup returns CDR1 SEHNR and CDR2 FQNEAQ (reference sequence). Trimming left V 9 bases short and J 3 bases short, with 20 bases between. The CDR3 coding sequence is TGTGCCAGTAAGATTCTGTGGACTGAGGAAGAGACCCAGTACTTC. Protein sequence: CASKILWTEEETQYF.

V and J are TRBV30 and TRBJ1-5, with 9 bases that match TRBD1. After removal of 5 bases from V and 3 bases from J, the junction contained 2 bases not matched to a gene. This CDR3 is 13 amino acids long. Per the germline V gene, CDR1 is GTSNPN and CDR2 is SVGIG (reference sequence). CDR3 region: CAWGTGLNQPQHF. DNA of the CDR3: TGTGCCTGGGGGACAGGGCTCAATCAGCCCCAGCATTTT.

V gene TRBV5-1 combines with J gene TRBJ2-3; no definite D call. Germline values: CDR1 SGHRS, CDR2 YFSETQ. V gave up 4 bases and J gave up 3 bases, with 6 bases separating them. The CDR3 has 12 amino acids. CDR3 amino acids: CASSLQTDTQYF. The CDR3 DNA follows: TGCGCCAGCAGCCTGCAGACAGATACGCAGTATTTT.

This chain uses TRBV6-1 with TRBJ1-2; 8 positions agree with TRBD1. Trimming at V came to 2 bases and at J to 4 bases, leaving 6 bases not matched to a gene. The CDR3 length is 15 residues. The germline V gene has CDR1 MNHNS and CDR2 SASEGT. The CDR3 coding sequence is TGTGCCAGCAGTGAATGGCAGGGGGCCAGCTATGGCTACACCTTC. This codes for CASSEWQGASYGYTF.

The sample holds one count of this clone. The chain has TRBV4-1 and TRBJ1-2; possible D gene TRBD1, 5 bases. The CDR3 has 15 residues. Germline loops: CDR1 MGHRA, CDR2 YSYEKL. V shed 1 base and J shed 3 bases, with 12 bases lying between them. The CDR3 is CASSQGSGRDYGYTF. CDR3 bases: TGCGCCAGCAGCCAAGGATCGGGCAGGGACTATGGCTACACCTTC.

This clone was picked up one time. The J gene is TRBJ1-2, the V gene TRBV9; TRBD1 aligns across 9 bases. With V trimmed by 0 bases and J by 4 bases, 1 base remained unmatched. This CDR3 contains 14 residues. Germline V CDR1 and CDR2: SGDLS, YYNGEE. CDR3: CASSVGTGVYGYTF. For the CDR3, the DNA is TGTGCCAGCAGCGTAGGGACAGGGGTCTATGGCTACACCTTC.

The V gene is TRBV2, the J gene TRBJ2-1; 7 bases line up with TRBD2. The germline V gene has CDR1 SNHLY and CDR2 FYNNEI. The CDR3 totals 13 residues. V lost 8 bases, J lost 7 bases, and 8 bases stayed unmatched. The CDR3 bases are TGTGCCAGCGGCACGGGAGGAGGGAATGAGCAGTTCTTC. Its translation: CASGTGGGNEQFF.

This chain links TRBV5-6 with TRBJ2-5; 12 bases are a match to TRBD1. The CDR3 extends over 15 amino acids. Germline loops: CDR1 SGHDT, CDR2 YYEEEE. V lost 4 bases and J lost 4; bases outside the gene matches: 5. The CDR3 spells CASSQGQGARETQYF. Written as DNA, the CDR3 is TGTGCCAGCAGCCAGGGACAGGGGGCACGAGAGACCCAGTACTTC.

The V call is TRBV6-5, the J call TRBJ1-2; possibly TRBD1 for D (5 bases). Trimming shortened V by 0 bases and J by 4 bases, and 9 bases separated the two germline ends. The CDR3 is 14 amino acids. CDR1 is MNHEY, CDR2 SVGAGI, per germline. CDR3 residues: CASSYSGGTYGYTF. The CDR3 nucleotides read TGTGCCAGCAGTTACTCGGGCGGGACCTATGGCTACACCTTC.

The chain carries TRBV7-4 and TRBJ2-1; 9 bases are shared with TRBD2. V dropped 5 bases and J dropped 5; count of bases not matched to a gene: 4. This CDR3 contains 14 residues. Germline lookup yields CDR1 SGHVT and CDR2 SQSDAQ. The CDR3: CASSEAGGDNEQFF. The CDR3 DNA is TGTGCCAGCAGCGAAGCGGGAGGCGACAATGAGCAGTTCTTC.

The V and J genes are TRBV6-5 and TRBJ2-7; D may be TRBD2 (6 bases). Per the germline V gene, CDR1 is MNHEY and CDR2 is SVGAGI. Trimming pared 2 bases from V and 2 bases from J, leaving 10 bases between. CDR3 length: 14 amino acids. For the CDR3, the DNA is TGTGCCAGCAGTTACAGGGACTTGACCTACGAGCAGTACTTC. Protein product: CASSYRDLTYEQYF.

This clone has a handful of counts. The gene calls are TRBV5-1 and TRBJ2-3, with TRBD2 matching 12 bases. This CDR3 has 17 amino acids. Germline-derived CDR1 and CDR2 are SGHRS and YFSETQ. The V and J ends lost 0 bases and 7 bases, in that order; junction bases with no gene match: 9. The CDR3 is CASSLEPSGRALYTQYF. The CDR3 DNA is TGCGCCAGCAGCTTGGAGCCTAGCGGGAGGGCCTTGTATACGCAGTATTTT.

The rearrangement joins TRBV30 to TRBJ1-1; D may be TRBD1 (5 bases). Trimming shortened V by 5 bases and J by 2 bases, and 15 bases separated the two germline ends. The CDR3 has 14 amino acids. Germline CDR1 and CDR2: GTSNPN and SVGIG (reference sequence). In DNA form, the CDR3 reads TGTGCCTGGGGTACCGGGACTGGCAACACTGAAGCTTTCTTT. This encodes CAWGTGTGNTEAFF.

A word on this clone: Given the absence of the conserved phenylalanine or tryptophan at the CDR3 end, a read error is likely. The DNA is omitted, as the CDR3 cannot be located on it reliably, and the CDR3 follows TCRdb's listing. The rearrangement joins TRBV30 to TRBJ1-1. Inclusive of both ends, the CDR3 amounts to 13 amino acids. Per the germline V gene, CDR1 is GTSNPN and CDR2 is SVGIG (reference sequence). CDR3 loop: CAWTGTYYTEALV.

The chain employs TRBV28 and TRBJ2-1; 14 nucleotides match TRBD2. CDR1 and CDR2 from the germline V gene are MDHEN and SYDVKM. The CDR3 contains 16 residues. After removal of 2 bases from V and 8 bases from J, the junction contained 5 bases not matched to a gene. Here the CDR3 DNA reads TGTGCCAGCAGTTTAGGGACTAGCGGGAGAGTTGATGAGCAGTTCTTC. This sequence encodes CASSLGTSGRVDEQFF. The full variable domain, with the rest looked up from reference TRBV28 and TRBJ2-1, is DVKVTQSSRYLVKRTGEKVFLECVQDMDHENMFWYRQDPGLGLRLIYFSYDVKMKEKGDIPEGYSVSREKKERFSLILESASTNQTSMYLCASSLGTSGRVDEQFFGPGTRLTVL.